This entry lists 15 T cell receptor beta chains sequenced from one sample in a study of cytomegalovirus exposure and HLA in healthy donors. The study ran its PCR with 60 Vbeta and 13 Jbeta primers. The table came from immunoSEQ multiplex PCR; TCRdb's copy has only in-frame clones and leaves some out. Of around 200,000 clones listed, roughly 85% are singletons. The specimen was PBMCs. These receptors were taken from a woman aged 45-65 years in good health and CMV-seronegative.

The chain couples TRBV30 to TRBJ2-7, with 7 bases lining up with TRBD2. The CDR3 extends over 13 amino acids. The germline CDR1 and CDR2 sequences are GTSNPN and SVGIG (reference sequence). The J segment lost 3 bases and the V segment lost 3 bases, leaving 5 bases of the junction unmatched. CDR3 sequence reads: CAWRGGSGYEQYF. The CDR3 coding sequence is TGTGCCTGGAGGGGCGGGAGCGGCTACGAGCAGTACTTC.

This chain uses TRBV27 with TRBJ1-1, with D unclear. Germline V gives CDR1 MNHEY, CDR2 SMNVEV (reference sequence). Trimming stripped 0 bases from V and 5 bases from J, with 10 bases between. This CDR3 contains 14 residues. The CDR3, as DNA: TGTGCCAGCAGTTTATCGGCTCGAGGTACTGAAGCTTTCTTT. Translation: CASSLSARGTEAFF.

A few counts support this clone. The CDR3 region has the DNA TGTGCCAGCAGTTACGGTCGGGATGGAGGAGAGACCCAGTACTTC. Protein product: CASSYGRDGGETQYF. The V gene is TRBV6-6, the J gene TRBJ2-5; tentative D call: TRBD2 (5 bases). The V gene lost 2 bases and the J gene lost 4 bases, with 14 bases spanning the gap. The germline V gene encodes CDR1 MNHNY and CDR2 SVGAGI (reference sequence). The CDR3 extends over 15 amino acids.

The J gene is TRBJ2-7, the V gene TRBV30; D not certain. Germline V gene lookup returns CDR1 GTSNPN and CDR2 SVGIG (reference sequence). This CDR3 is built from 14 residues. Deletions cut 7 bases from V and 2 bases from J, with 18 bases between. CDR3 sequence (DNA): TGTGCCTCACACCACCGGGTCAGAACCTACGAGCAGTACTTC. Its protein product is CASHHRVRTYEQYF.

The J gene is TRBJ2-7, the V gene TRBV10-2; TRBD1 aligns across 10 bases. Germline V gives CDR1 WSHSY, CDR2 SAAADI. J lost 5 bases, V lost 6 bases, and 10 bases had no gene match. The CDR3 is 15 residues long. The CDR3 loop reads CASRSTGTGEDEQYF. The CDR3 DNA reads as TGCGCCAGCAGGTCTACCGGGACAGGGGAAGACGAGCAGTACTTC.

With regard to this clone: The junction does not match germline at one end; this may be a read error. The rearrangement links TRBV6-6 to TRBJ2-3, with 14 bases identical to TRBD2. This CDR3 region has 15 residues. Germline V gives CDR1 MNHNY, CDR2 SVGAGI (reference sequence). Written as DNA, the CDR3 is TGTGCCAGCAGTAGACTAGCGGGAGGGGTAGATACGCAATATTTT. It translates to CASSRLAGGVDTQYF.

V usage is TRBV4-1 and J usage is TRBJ2-7; D gene ambiguous. V shed 4 bases and J shed 1 base, with 8 bases lying between them. Germline V gene sequence: CDR1 MGHRA, CDR2 YSYEKL. The CDR3 contains 13 residues. The CDR3 loop reads CASSRVLSYEQYF. The CDR3 nucleotides read TGCGCCAGCAGCCGCGTTTTATCCTACGAGCAGTACTTC.

The chain combines TRBV27 with TRBJ2-7; the match to TRBD1 covers 11 bases. Trimming removed 6 bases from V and 3 bases from J; junction bases left unmatched: 13. The CDR3 loop spans 17 amino acids. Germline loops: CDR1 MNHEY, CDR2 SMNVEV (reference sequence). The CDR3 sequence: CASRFRGQGVPYYEQYF. Written as DNA, the CDR3 is TGTGCCAGCAGATTCCGGGGACAGGGGGTACCTTACTACGAGCAGTACTTC.

V gene TRBV10-3 combines with J gene TRBJ1-3; the D gene is possibly TRBD1 (6 bases). V dropped 6 bases and J dropped 2 bases, with 11 bases sitting between them. The V gene's germline CDR1 is ENHRY and CDR2 SYGVKD. The CDR3 contains 14 residues. The CDR3 region is CAISSRTAGNTIYF. Here the CDR3 DNA reads TGTGCCATCAGCTCTCGGACAGCTGGAAACACCATATATTTT.

The count of this clone is one. The genes are TRBV18 and TRBJ2-7, with 8 bases fitting TRBD2. CDR1 is KGHSH, CDR2 LQKENI, per germline. The ends lost 3 bases at V and 0 bases at J; junction bases unmatched: 7. This CDR3 has 16 residues. In DNA, the CDR3 is TGTGCCAGCTCACCCTTAGATCTAGCGGGCTCCTACGAGCAGTACTTC. It yields the protein CASSPLDLAGSYEQYF.

This chain uses TRBV28 with TRBJ2-7; 8 bases map to TRBD2. Germline values: CDR1 MDHEN, CDR2 SYDVKM. The CDR3 is 14 residues long. V was pared by 9 bases and J by 0 bases, with 7 bases of the junction left unmatched. CDR3 sequence (DNA): TGTGCCAGTCCGCGGGGGGCCCTCTCCTACGAGCAGTACTTC. Translating gives CASPRGALSYEQYF.

The chain carries TRBV27 and TRBJ2-1, with 10 bases matching TRBD1. V shed 5 bases, J shed 4 bases, and the junction held 11 bases outside the gene matches. Germline-derived CDR1 and CDR2 are MNHEY and SMNVEV (reference sequence). This CDR3 contains 17 residues. DNA for the CDR3: TGTGCCAGCAGTGCCCTCATGCCGGGACAGGGGTACAATGAGCAGTTCTTC. It specifies CASSALMPGQGYNEQFF.

This clone appeared a few times. This chain uses TRBV6-6 with TRBJ2-7; 12 nucleotides line up with TRBD2. V lost 5 bases and J lost 3; bases outside the gene matches: 2. In germline, CDR1 is MNHNY, CDR2 SVGAGI (reference sequence). The CDR3 length is 14 residues. CDR3 loop: CASSRTSGNYEQYF. As DNA, the CDR3 is TGTGCCAGCAGTCGGACTAGCGGGAACTACGAGCAGTACTTC.

This clone was seen once. V usage is TRBV7-9 and J usage is TRBJ2-6; weak D call: TRBD2 (6 bases). The length of the CDR3 is 16 residues. With 6 bases removed from V and 0 bases from J, the gap between germline ends came to 12 bases. Looked up from germline, CDR1 is SEHNR and CDR2 is FQNEAQ (reference sequence). The CDR3 sequence is CASSSGLSSGANVLTF. The CDR3 DNA reads TGTGCCAGCAGTAGCGGACTGAGCTCTGGGGCCAACGTCCTGACTTTC.

The gene calls are TRBV5-8 and TRBJ2-7, with 8 bases matching TRBD2. The ends lost 2 bases at V and 2 bases at J; junction bases unmatched: 9. Germline-derived CDR1 and CDR2 are SGHTS and YDEGEE. This CDR3 contains 16 residues. CDR3 nucleotides: TGTGCCAGCAGCTTTTGGGTAAGCGGGAGCGCCTACGAGCAGTACTTC. It codes for CASSFWVSGSAYEQYF.